The 12 T cell receptor beta chains listed next were all sequenced from one sample in a study of CD8+CD57+ T cells in acquired aplastic anemia. CD8+CD57+ cell expansion, shown by flow cytometry, had occurred in the patients selected for sequencing. TCR beta VDJ and CDR3 were profiled, and genomic DNA was the template. From the reads, TCRdb called clonotypes with MiXCR, one entry per CDR3 protein. The data hold about 190,000 distinct CDR3 sequences, with 40% to 55% observed a single time. Sequencing was performed on sorted CD4+, CD8+, or CD8+CD57+ T cells (not recorded which) from PBMCs. These receptors originate from a human donor with aplastic anemia.

This clonotype has a count of ten or more. The V and J genes are TRBV5-6 and TRBJ1-3; no firm D call. This CDR3 is 14 amino acids long. Per the germline V gene, CDR1 is SGHDT and CDR2 is YYEEEE. V lost 4 bases and J lost 2, with 10 bases in between. Written as DNA, the CDR3 is TGTGCCAGCAGCCGGATCCAGACTGGAAACACCATATATTTT. Translated: CASSRIQTGNTIYF.

This clonotype turned up a few times. The chain carries TRBV10-1 and TRBJ2-7, with D uncertain. Per the germline V gene, CDR1 is WNHNN and CDR2 is SYGVQD (reference sequence). CDR3 length: 12 residues. V dropped 2 bases and J dropped 3 bases, with 5 bases sitting between them. The chain's CDR3 is CASSEPGYEQYF. The CDR3, as DNA: TGCGCCAGCAGTGAGCCGGGCTACGAGCAGTACTTC.

This clonotype was counted many times. The genes are TRBV5-4 and TRBJ2-5; no clear D gene. The V gene's germline CDR1 is SGHNT and CDR2 YYREEE (reference sequence). The CDR3 totals 13 residues. With 0 bases removed from V and 2 bases from J, the gap between germline ends came to 5 bases. This chain's CDR3 is CASSLAAQETQYF. In DNA form, the CDR3 reads TGTGCCAGCAGCTTGGCAGCACAAGAGACCCAGTACTTC. The whole variable domain, remainder taken from reference TRBV5-4 and TRBJ2-5, is ETGVTQSPTHLIKTRGQQVTLRCSSQSGHNTVSWYQQALGQGPQFIFQYYREEENGRGNFPPRFSGLQFPNYSSELNVNALELDDSALYLCASSLAAQETQYFGPGTRLLVL.

The gene calls are TRBV2 and TRBJ2-7; TRBD2 aligns across 13 bases. From germline, CDR1 is SNHLY and CDR2 FYNNEI. The CDR3 is 13 amino acids. V trimming: 6 bases; J trimming: 9 bases; junction bases outside the gene matches: 5. The CDR3 loop reads CASRLAGGDGQYF. The DNA of the CDR3 is TGTGCCAGCAGACTAGCGGGGGGGGATGGGCAGTACTTC.

This clonotype was found a few times. The chain is built from TRBV15 and TRBJ2-3; 8 bases align to TRBD2. Germline CDR1 reads LNHNV; CDR2 reads YYDKDF (reference sequence). V dropped 0 bases and J dropped 6; count of bases not matched to a gene: 8. This CDR3 comprises 16 residues. Here the CDR3 reads CATSREGLAGWDTQYF. The CDR3 bases are TGTGCCACCAGCAGAGAGGGGCTAGCGGGTTGGGATACGCAGTATTTT.

This clonotype came up a few times. The chain links TRBV24-1 to TRBJ1-4, with D uncertain. The length of the CDR3 is 14 residues. Germline assignment: CDR1 KGHDR and CDR2 SFDVKD. The V end was cut by 3 bases, the J end by 5 bases, with 9 bases between. The DNA for the CDR3 is TGTGCCACCAGTGATACGAATCGGAATGAAAAACTGTTTTTT. Its translation is CATSDTNRNEKLFF.

This clonotype showed up just a few times. The chain has TRBV7-3 and TRBJ1-2, with 7 bases that match TRBD1. CDR3 length: 13 residues. The germline gives CDR1 SGHTA, CDR2 FQGTGA. J was trimmed by 2 bases and V by 6 bases; bases with no gene match: 3. CDR3 DNA sequence: TGTGCCAGCAGTGCAGGGGGGAACTATGGCTACACCTTC. Translating gives CASSAGGNYGYTF.

This clonotype appeared a few times. The chain uses TRBV7-3 and TRBJ2-5, with 9 bases identical to TRBD1. The germline V gene encodes CDR1 SGHTA and CDR2 FQGTGA. CDR3 length equals 14 residues. Trimming removed 5 bases from V and 4 bases from J; junction bases left unmatched: 5. This CDR3 is CASSPGTGRETQYF. CDR3 nucleotide sequence: TGTGCCAGCAGCCCAGGGACAGGGCGAGAGACCCAGTACTTC.

This clonotype was seen only once. One end of the junction does not line up with germline, which may come from a read error. The genes are TRBV6-2 or TRBV6-3 and TRBJ2-1; 7 bases agree with TRBD2. Looked up from germline, CDR1 is MNHEY and CDR2 is SVGEGT. The CDR3 sequence is 17 residues long. The CDR3 DNA reads TGTGCCAGCAGTTACGGGGCGGGAGCTCGGAAGTACAATGAGCAGTCCTTC. As protein: CASSYGAGARKYNEQSF.

This clonotype appeared many times. This sequence joins TRBV6-1 and TRBJ1-1; no firm D call. V shed 6 bases and J shed 10 bases, with 18 bases lying between them. Per the germline V gene, CDR1 is MNHNS and CDR2 is SASEGT. The CDR3 totals 13 residues. The CDR3 coding sequence is TGTGCCAGCAGCCATCTGGAGGGTATTGGAGCTTTCTTT. Translated: CASSHLEGIGAFF.

J is TRBJ1-1 and V is TRBV4-2, with D possibly TRBD1 on 6 matching bases. Germline lookup yields CDR1 LGHNA and CDR2 YNFKEQ. With 0 bases removed from V and 1 base from J, the gap between germline ends came to 9 bases. The CDR3 contains 15 residues. The chain's CDR3 is CASSQEPTGNTEAFF. The CDR3, as DNA: TGTGCCAGCAGCCAAGAGCCGACAGGGAACACTGAAGCTTTCTTT.

This clonotype was observed many times. The chain employs TRBV6-2 or TRBV6-3 and TRBJ2-7, with TRBD1 matching over 8 bases. The V and J ends lost 6 bases and 2 bases, in that order; junction bases with no gene match: 3. CDR3 length: 13 amino acids. Germline V gives CDR1 MNHEY, CDR2 SVGEGT. CDR3 nucleotides: TGTGCCAGCAGAAAACAGGGGGCCTACGAGCAGTACTTC. Its protein product is CASRKQGAYEQYF.